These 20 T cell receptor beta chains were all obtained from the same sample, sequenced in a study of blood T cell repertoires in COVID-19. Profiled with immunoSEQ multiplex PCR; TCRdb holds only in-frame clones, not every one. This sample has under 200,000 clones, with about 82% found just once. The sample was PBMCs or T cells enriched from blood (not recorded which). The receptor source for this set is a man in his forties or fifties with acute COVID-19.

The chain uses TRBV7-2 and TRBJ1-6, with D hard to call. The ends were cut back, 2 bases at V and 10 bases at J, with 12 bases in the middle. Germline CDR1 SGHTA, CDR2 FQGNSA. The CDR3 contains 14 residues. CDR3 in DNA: TGTGCCAGCAGCTTACAGATTTCGAACTCACCCCTCCACTTT. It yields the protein CASSLQISNSPLHF.

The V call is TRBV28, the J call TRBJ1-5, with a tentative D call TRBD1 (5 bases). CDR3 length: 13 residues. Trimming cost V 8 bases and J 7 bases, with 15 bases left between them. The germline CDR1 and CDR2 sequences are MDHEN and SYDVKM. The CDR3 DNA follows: TGTGCCAGCCTAGGCGCGGGACGGCAGCCCCAGCATTTT. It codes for CASLGAGRQPQHF.

CDR3 loop: CATEGSASYNEQFF. In DNA, the CDR3 is TGTGCCACGGAAGGGAGCGCCTCCTACAATGAGCAGTTCTTC. This chain joins TRBV6-5 and TRBJ2-1, with D tentatively TRBD2 (5 bases). Germline values: CDR1 MNHEY, CDR2 SVGAGI. CDR3 size: 14 residues. The V end lost 10 bases, the J end lost 0 bases, and 13 bases lay between the germline ends.

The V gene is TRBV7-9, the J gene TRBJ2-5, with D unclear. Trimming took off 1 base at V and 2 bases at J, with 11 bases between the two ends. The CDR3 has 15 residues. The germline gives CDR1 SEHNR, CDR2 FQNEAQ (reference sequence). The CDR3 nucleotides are TGTGCCAGCAGCTTAGGGGCCAGGTCACAAGAGACCCAGTACTTC. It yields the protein CASSLGARSQETQYF.

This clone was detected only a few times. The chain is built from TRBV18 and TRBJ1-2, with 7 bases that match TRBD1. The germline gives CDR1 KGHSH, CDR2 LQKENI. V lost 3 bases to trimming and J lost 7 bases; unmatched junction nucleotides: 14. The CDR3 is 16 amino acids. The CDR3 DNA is TGTGCCAGCTCACCGGGGACAGAACCGAGTTCCGGTGGCTACACCTTC. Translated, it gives CASSPGTEPSSGGYTF. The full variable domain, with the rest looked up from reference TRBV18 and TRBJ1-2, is NAGVMQNPRHLVRRRGQEARLRCSPMKGHSHVYWYRQLPEEGLKFMVYLQKENIIDESGMPKERFSAEFPKEGPSILRIQQVVRGDSAAYFCASSPGTEPSSGGYTFGSGTRLTVV.

The CDR3 DNA follows: TGTGCCAGCAGTACCGGGACTAGCGGATACAATGAGCAGTTCTTC. Translation: CASSTGTSGYNEQFF. The chain uses TRBV2 and TRBJ2-1, with TRBD2 matching over 11 bases. Germline CDR1 SNHLY, CDR2 FYNNEI. The CDR3 extends over 15 amino acids. V dropped 5 bases and J dropped 4; count of bases not matched to a gene: 4.

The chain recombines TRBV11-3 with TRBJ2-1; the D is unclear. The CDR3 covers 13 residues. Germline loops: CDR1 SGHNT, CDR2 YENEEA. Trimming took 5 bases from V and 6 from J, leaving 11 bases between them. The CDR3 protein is CASSPSGGNEQFF. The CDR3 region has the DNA TGTGCCAGCAGCCCTAGTGGTGGCAATGAGCAGTTCTTC.

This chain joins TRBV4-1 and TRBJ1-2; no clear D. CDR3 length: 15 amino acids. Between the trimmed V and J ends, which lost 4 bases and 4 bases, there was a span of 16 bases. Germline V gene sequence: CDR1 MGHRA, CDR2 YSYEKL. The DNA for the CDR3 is TGCGCCAGCAGCCCGGGGTCGGGAGGCGGCTATGGCTACACCTTC. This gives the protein CASSPGSGGGYGYTF.

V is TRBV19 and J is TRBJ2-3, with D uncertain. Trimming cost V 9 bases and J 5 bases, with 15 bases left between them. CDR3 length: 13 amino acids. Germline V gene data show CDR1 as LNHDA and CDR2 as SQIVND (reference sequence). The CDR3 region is CARPRLALDTQYF. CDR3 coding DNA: TGTGCCAGACCCCGGTTAGCCTTAGATACGCAGTATTTT.

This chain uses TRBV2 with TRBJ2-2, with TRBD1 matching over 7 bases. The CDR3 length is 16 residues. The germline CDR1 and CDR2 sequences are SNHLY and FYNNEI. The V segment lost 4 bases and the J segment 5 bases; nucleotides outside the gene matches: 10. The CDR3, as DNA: TGTGCCAGCAGTGCGGGAACAGGGGTCGGAACCGGGGAGCTGTTTTTT. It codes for CASSAGTGVGTGELFF.

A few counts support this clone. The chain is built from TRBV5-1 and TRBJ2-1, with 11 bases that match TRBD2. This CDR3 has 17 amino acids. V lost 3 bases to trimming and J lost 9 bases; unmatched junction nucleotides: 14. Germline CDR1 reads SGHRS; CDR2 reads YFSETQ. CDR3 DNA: TGCGCCAGCAGCTCGGGGGTAGCGGGAGGGCCGATAGGTGAGCAGTTCTTC. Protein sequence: CASSSGVAGGPIGEQFF.

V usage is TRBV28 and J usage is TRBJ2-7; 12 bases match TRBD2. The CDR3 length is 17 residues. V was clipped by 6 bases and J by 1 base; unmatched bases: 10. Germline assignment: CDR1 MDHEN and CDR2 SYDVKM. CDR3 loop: CASRRLAGDEGSYEQYF. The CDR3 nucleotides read TGTGCCAGCAGGAGACTAGCGGGAGATGAGGGGTCCTACGAGCAGTACTTC.

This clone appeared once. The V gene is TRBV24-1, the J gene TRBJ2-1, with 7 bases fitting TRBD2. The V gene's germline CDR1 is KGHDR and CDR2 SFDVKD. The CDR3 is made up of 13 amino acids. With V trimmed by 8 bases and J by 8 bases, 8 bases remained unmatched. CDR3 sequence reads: CATMGGGWDEQFF. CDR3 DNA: TGTGCCACCATGGGGGGGGGATGGGATGAGCAGTTCTTC.

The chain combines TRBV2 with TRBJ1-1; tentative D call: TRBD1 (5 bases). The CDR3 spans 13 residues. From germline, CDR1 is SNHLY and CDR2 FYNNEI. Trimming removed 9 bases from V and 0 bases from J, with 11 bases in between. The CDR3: CASGRGLNTEAFF. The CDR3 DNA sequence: TGTGCCAGTGGGCGGGGGTTGAACACTGAAGCTTTCTTT.

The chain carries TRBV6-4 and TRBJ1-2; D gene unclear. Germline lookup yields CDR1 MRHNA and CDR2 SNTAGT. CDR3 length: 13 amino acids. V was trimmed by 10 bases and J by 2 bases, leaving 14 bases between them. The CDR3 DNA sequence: TGTGCCACCCGGAGCAACGCAAACTATGGCTACACCTTC. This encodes CATRSNANYGYTF.

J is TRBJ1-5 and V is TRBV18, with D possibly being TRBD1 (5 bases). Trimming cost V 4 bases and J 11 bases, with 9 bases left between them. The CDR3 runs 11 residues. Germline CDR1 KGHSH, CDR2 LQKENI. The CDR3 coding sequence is TGTGCCAGCTCACGCGGGGACTCCCAGCATTTT. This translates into CASSRGDSQHF. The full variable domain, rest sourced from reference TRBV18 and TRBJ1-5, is NAGVMQNPRHLVRRRGQEARLRCSPMKGHSHVYWYRQLPEEGLKFMVYLQKENIIDESGMPKERFSAEFPKEGPSILRIQQVVRGDSAAYFCASSRGDSQHFGDGTRLSIL.

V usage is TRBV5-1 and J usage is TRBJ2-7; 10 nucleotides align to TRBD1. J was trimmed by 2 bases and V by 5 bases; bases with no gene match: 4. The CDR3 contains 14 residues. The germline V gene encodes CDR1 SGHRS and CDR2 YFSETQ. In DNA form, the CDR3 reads TGCGCCAGCAGACGGGGGACAGGGGCCTACGAGCAGTACTTC. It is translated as CASRRGTGAYEQYF.

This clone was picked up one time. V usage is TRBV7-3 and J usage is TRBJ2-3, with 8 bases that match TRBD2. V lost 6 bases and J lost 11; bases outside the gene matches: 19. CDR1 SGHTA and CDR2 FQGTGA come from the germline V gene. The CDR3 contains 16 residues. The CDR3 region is CASRPGGERELRGQYF. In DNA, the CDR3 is TGTGCCAGCAGGCCCGGTGGGGAGCGGGAGTTAAGAGGGCAGTATTTT.

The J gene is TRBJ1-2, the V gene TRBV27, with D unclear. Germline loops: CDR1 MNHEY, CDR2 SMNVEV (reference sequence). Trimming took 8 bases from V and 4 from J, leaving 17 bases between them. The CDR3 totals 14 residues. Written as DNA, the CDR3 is TGTGCCAGCTCCCCAACGGGGAGGCCCTATGGCTACACCTTC. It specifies CASSPTGRPYGYTF.

The CDR3 reads CASSRAGTGLTGELFF. The DNA for the CDR3 is TGTGCCAGCAGTCGAGCCGGGACAGGGCTTACCGGGGAGCTGTTTTTT. The rearrangement joins TRBV7-9 to TRBJ2-2, with 9 bases that match TRBD1. V lost 6 bases, J lost 5 bases, and 10 bases stayed unmatched. The CDR3 sequence is 16 residues long. Germline V gene data show CDR1 as SEHNR and CDR2 as FQNEAQ (reference sequence).